Presented here are 27 T cell receptor beta chains from one specimen sequenced in a study of blood T cells in healthy people across ages. A sample-barcoded 5' primer and a J-beta primer mix were used in a second PCR of roughly 7 to 11 cycles. TCRdb re-called the 5' RACE reads through MiXCR, storing one row per CDR3 protein. The table has approximately 290,000 distinct CDR3 sequences, roughly a quarter seen once. Sequenced sample: blood. The receptors come from a woman aged 70-85 years in good health.

The chain uses TRBV5-4 and TRBJ1-1; D is uncertain. This CDR3 comprises 13 residues. Trimming pared 2 bases from V and 3 bases from J, leaving 8 bases between. From germline, CDR1 is SGHNT and CDR2 YYREEE (reference sequence). The CDR3 DNA follows: TGTGCCAGCAGCTTAGAGCGGCACACTGAAGCTTTCTTT. The encoded protein is CASSLERHTEAFF. The whole variable domain, filled in from reference TRBV5-4 and TRBJ1-1, reads ETGVTQSPTHLIKTRGQQVTLRCSSQSGHNTVSWYQQALGQGPQFIFQYYREEENGRGNFPPRFSGLQFPNYSSELNVNALELDDSALYLCASSLERHTEAFFGQGTRLTVV.

This sequence joins TRBV29-1 and TRBJ2-5, with D tentatively TRBD2 (5 bases). The DNA end favors TRBJ2-7, so the J call may be wrong. Germline V CDR1 and CDR2: SQVTM, ANQGSEA. The CDR3 length is 12 residues. CDR3: CSAMSGSYEQYF. The CDR3 nucleotides read TGCAGCGCCATGAGCGGATCCTACGAGCAGTACTTC.

This chain uses TRBV28 with TRBJ2-7, with D unclear. V was cut by 5 bases and J by 5 bases, with 13 bases left in between. The CDR3 totals 13 residues. The germline V gene has CDR1 MDHEN and CDR2 SYDVKM. The CDR3 DNA sequence: TGTGCCAGCAGTCCGCCGCCCCCGGACGAGCAGTACTTC. This codes for CASSPPPPDEQYF.

This chain connects TRBV20-1 to TRBJ2-7; no clear D. Germline V lookup: CDR1 DFQATT, CDR2 SNEGSKA (reference sequence). The CDR3 sequence is 15 residues long. Trimming left V 0 bases short and J 6 bases short, with 18 bases between. The CDR3 spells CSARDSALQKREQYF. DNA of the CDR3: TGCAGTGCTAGAGATTCGGCCCTCCAGAAGCGCGAGCAGTACTTC.

This clonotype was recorded many times. The chain combines TRBV12-3 or TRBV12-4 with TRBJ2-5; 7 bases fit TRBD2. The end of the DNA aligns better with TRBJ2-7, so the J call may be wrong. The CDR3 extends over 14 amino acids. This CDR3 reads CASSLVLASYEQYF. For the CDR3, the DNA is TGTGCCAGCAGTTTGGTACTAGCGTCCTACGAGCAGTACTTC.

This clonotype was observed a handful of times. J is TRBJ2-2 and V is TRBV12-3 or TRBV12-4, with 7 bases matching TRBD2. The CDR3 is 15 amino acids. The ends lost 3 bases at V and 3 bases at J; junction bases unmatched: 4. CDR3 loop: CASSLRETDTGELFF. The CDR3 DNA sequence: TGTGCCAGCAGTTTGCGGGAGACCGACACCGGGGAGCTGTTTTTT.

This clonotype was seen many times. The chain recombines TRBV9 with TRBJ2-5, with TRBD2 as a possible D gene (6 bases). The DNA end lines up better with TRBJ2-1; the J call may be wrong. This CDR3 has 13 residues. The germline CDR1 and CDR2 sequences are SGDLS and YYNGEE. The CDR3 nucleotides read TGTGCCAGCAGCGATGCACTAGCTCGGGAGCAGTTCTTC. This codes for CASSDALAREQFF.

This clonotype was recorded many times. The chain carries TRBV2 and TRBJ2-1; D is unclear. The V end lost 6 bases, the J end lost 2 bases, and 5 bases lay between the germline ends. Germline CDR1 and CDR2: SNHLY and FYNNEI. CDR3 length equals 12 residues. In nucleotides, the CDR3 is TGTGCCAGCAGCGTAGCCTACAATGAGCAGTTCTTC. As protein: CASSVAYNEQFF. Based on the CDR3 plus reference TRBV2 and TRBJ2-1, the full variable domain is EPEVTQTPSHQVTQMGQEVILRCVPISNHLYFYWYRQILGQKVEFLVSFYNNEISEKSEIFDDQFSVERPDGSNFTLKIRSTKLEDSAMYFCASSVAYNEQFFGPGTRLTVL.

The chain joins TRBV7-9 to TRBJ2-1; D unresolved. The CDR3 runs to 13 residues. The germline V and J ends were trimmed by 5 bases and 3 bases, with 8 bases remaining between them. Germline V gene lookup returns CDR1 SEHNR and CDR2 FQNEAQ (reference sequence). The CDR3 region has the DNA TGTGCCAGCAGCCCCCGGCACTACAATGAGCAGTTCTTC. Translated: CASSPRHYNEQFF.

This clonotype was counted a few times. The genes are TRBV20-1 and TRBJ2-5; TRBD2 agrees at 10 bases. TRBJ2-7 explains the end of the DNA better; the J call may be wrong. Germline V lookup: CDR1 DFQATT, CDR2 SNEGSKA (reference sequence). This CDR3 has 16 residues. In DNA, the CDR3 is TGCAGTGCTAGGGGGGGCCGGACTAGCGGCTCCTACGAGCAGTACTTC. Its translation is CSARGGRTSGSYEQYF.

The rearrangement links TRBV6-1 to TRBJ2-7; 7 bases fit TRBD2. With V trimmed by 3 bases and J by 6 bases, 2 bases remained unmatched. This CDR3 has 12 residues. CDR1 and CDR2 from the germline V gene are MNHNS and SASEGT. CDR3 sequence reads: CASSDREGEQYF. The CDR3 bases are TGTGCCAGCAGTGACAGGGAGGGCGAGCAGTACTTC.

The chain uses TRBV7-9 and TRBJ2-7, with 11 nucleotides matching TRBD2. V shed 6 bases, J shed 3 bases, and the junction held 7 bases outside the gene matches. From germline, CDR1 is SEHNR and CDR2 FQNEAQ (reference sequence). The CDR3 loop spans 15 amino acids. DNA for the CDR3: TGTGCCAGCAGTTTAACTAGCGGGAGATTCTACGAGCAGTACTTC. Its translation is CASSLTSGRFYEQYF.

The chain couples TRBV18 to TRBJ2-5; the D is unclear. Germline CDR1 KGHSH, CDR2 LQKENI. V lost 3 bases and J 4 bases, leaving 9 bases between the germline ends. The CDR3 runs to 13 residues. The CDR3 DNA sequence: TGTGCCAGCTCACCCCAGTCCGGAGAGACCCAGTACTTC. It specifies CASSPQSGETQYF.

The CDR3 DNA reads TGTGCCCCCAAGGGCAGGGGAGCCAAAAACATTCAGTACTTC. Translated: CAPKGRGAKNIQYF. The V and J genes are TRBV10-3 and TRBJ2-4; possibly TRBD1 for D (6 bases). The CDR3 is 14 residues long. CDR1 and CDR2 (germline): ENHRY, SYGVKD. V lost 11 bases and J lost 0, with 14 bases in between.

The rearrangement links TRBV29-1 to TRBJ1-4, with a tentative D call TRBD1 (5 bases). The germline V and J ends were trimmed by 8 bases and 0 bases, with 7 bases remaining between them. Per the germline V gene, CDR1 is SQVTM and CDR2 is ANQGSEA. The CDR3 is 12 amino acids. The DNA for the CDR3 is TGCAGCTACAGGTCAACTAATGAAAAACTGTTTTTT. Translated, it gives CSYRSTNEKLFF.

The table lists this clonotype with many counts. The genes are TRBV10-1 and TRBJ2-5; D gene uncertain. The CDR3 is made up of 15 amino acids. Germline CDR1 is WNHNN and CDR2 is SYGVQD (reference sequence). V shed 0 bases and J shed 4 bases, with 12 bases lying between them. The CDR3 protein is CASSESPGVGETQYF. The CDR3 coding sequence is TGCGCCAGCAGTGAGTCGCCTGGAGTCGGAGAGACCCAGTACTTC.

The chain employs TRBV10-3 and TRBJ2-3, with 8 positions matching TRBD1. CDR3 length: 15 residues. The germline CDR1 and CDR2 sequences are ENHRY and SYGVKD. The ends lost 5 bases at V and 7 bases at J; junction bases unmatched: 11. The CDR3: CAISPGQGDGNTQYF. CDR3 bases: TGTGCCATCAGTCCCGGACAGGGAGACGGGAATACGCAGTATTTT.

This rearrangement joins TRBV20-1 to TRBJ2-3; 8 bases align to TRBD1. Germline assignment: CDR1 DFQATT and CDR2 SNEGSKA (reference sequence). V lost 0 bases, J lost 12 bases, and 11 bases stayed unmatched. The CDR3 runs to 14 residues. CDR3 sequence (DNA): TGCAGTGCTAGAGATCAACAGGGGGGCCTCTTCCAGTATTTT. It encodes CSARDQQGGLFQYF.

The rearrangement uses TRBV4-2 and TRBJ1-2; 10 bases line up with TRBD1. V shed 6 bases and J 2 bases; nucleotides not matched to a gene: 6. Germline CDR1 is LGHNA and CDR2 is YNFKEQ. CDR3 size: 15 residues. The CDR3 nucleotides read TGTGCCAGCAGGCAGACAGGGGGCGGAAACTATGGCTACACCTTC. Translation: CASRQTGGGNYGYTF.

Only a few counts were recorded for this clonotype. The rearrangement uses TRBV7-9 and TRBJ2-5; perhaps TRBD1 as D (5 bases). This CDR3 contains 14 residues. Germline CDR1 reads SEHNR; CDR2 reads FQNEAQ (reference sequence). The V end lost 8 bases, the J end lost 4 bases, and 17 bases lay between the germline ends. The CDR3 nucleotides read TGTGCCAGCGCCTGGAGACCGCAGGGAGAGACCCAGTACTTC. This codes for CASAWRPQGETQYF.

Only a few counts were recorded for this clonotype. The CDR3 spells CASSTEQGASETQYF. CDR3 nucleotide sequence: TGTGCCAGCAGCACCGAACAGGGGGCGTCAGAGACCCAGTACTTC. The gene calls are TRBV2 and TRBJ2-5; TRBD1 aligns across 9 bases. Germline CDR1 SNHLY, CDR2 FYNNEI. The CDR3 has 15 amino acids. Germline trimming cut 6 bases from V and 4 bases from J; bases unmatched to any gene: 9.

V is TRBV5-1 and J is TRBJ1-4; no definite D call. The germline gives CDR1 SGHRS, CDR2 YFSETQ. The CDR3 is made up of 14 amino acids. Trimming pared 0 bases from V and 8 bases from J, leaving 11 bases between. CDR3 residues: CASSLDPGLEKLFF. CDR3 in DNA: TGCGCCAGCAGCTTGGACCCAGGCTTGGAAAAACTGTTTTTT.

The V call is TRBV9, the J call TRBJ2-2; D is ambiguous. This CDR3 is 13 amino acids long. CDR1 is SGDLS and CDR2 is YYNGEE in the germline V gene. Trimming shortened V by 0 bases and J by 7 bases, and 7 bases separated the two germline ends. CDR3 amino acids: CASSVDGSGELFF. CDR3 sequence (DNA): TGTGCCAGCAGCGTAGATGGCAGCGGGGAGCTGTTTTTT.

This clonotype was seen repeatedly, ten times or more. The V gene is TRBV7-9, the J gene TRBJ1-4, with 8 bases fitting TRBD1. This CDR3 region has 15 residues. The germline CDR1 and CDR2 sequences are SEHNR and FQNEAQ (reference sequence). Trimming at V came to 5 bases and at J to 5 bases, leaving 7 bases not matched to a gene. This chain's CDR3 is CASSIRTGNNEKLFF. CDR3 coding DNA: TGTGCCAGCAGCATCCGGACAGGGAACAATGAAAAACTGTTTTTT.

This clonotype was seen a few times. This chain joins TRBV28 and TRBJ2-1; 8 bases map to TRBD2. The CDR3 has 15 amino acids. Germline V gives CDR1 MDHEN, CDR2 SYDVKM. Trimming took 3 bases from V and 6 from J; bases not matched to a gene: 7. CDR3 sequence reads: CASSLLAGGSNEQFF. The CDR3 nucleotides are TGTGCCAGCAGTTTGCTGGCGGGAGGAAGCAATGAGCAGTTCTTC.

This rearrangement joins TRBV9 to TRBJ2-5; 9 nucleotides match TRBD1. J was trimmed by 4 bases and V by 3 bases; bases with no gene match: 4. The CDR3 consists of 14 residues. Germline V gives CDR1 SGDLS, CDR2 YYNGEE. The CDR3 DNA reads as TGTGCCAGCAGCGGAGGGACAGGGCGAGAGACCCAGTACTTC. Encoded protein: CASSGGTGRETQYF.

The rearrangement links TRBV14 to TRBJ1-1; no clear D. Germline V gene sequence: CDR1 SGHDN, CDR2 FVKESK. The V end was cut by 4 bases, the J end by 2 bases, with 11 bases between. This CDR3 is 14 amino acids long. The CDR3 region is CASSPLVLNTEAFF. CDR3 sequence (DNA): TGTGCCAGCAGCCCGCTCGTGCTAAACACTGAAGCTTTCTTT.